This T cell receptor (beta chain) comes out of a study of Ad26.COV2.S vaccination and SARS-CoV-2 variants. Looking at the study overall: By the intramuscular route, Ad26.COV2.S was given once, or twice 56 days apart. Whole-study findings and limits: TCR breadth and depth estimates may have understated total T cell responses.

Notes on this clone: No antigen is known for it.

This table comes from immunoSEQ multiplex PCR, and its TCRdb copy is limited to in-frame clones, with some not included. The table records 450,000 to 550,000 clones, roughly nine tenths of them present only once. Treatment of the sample: roughly 20 received Ad26.COV2.S at low or high dose, single or two shots; roughly five received placebo; per-sample allocation not given. Sampling took place 63 days after the first vaccine or placebo injection. This CDR3 has 12 residues. V was pared by 6 bases and J by 3 bases, with 5 bases between. The source of this sequence is a person between 18 and 65 years old who received the Ad26.COV2.S COVID-19 vaccine or a placebo. This material consisted of peripheral blood, taken in a trial of Ad26.COV2.S vaccine versus placebo. The chain joins TRBV12-3 or TRBV12-4 to TRBJ2-2; D gene unclear. CDR3 nucleotides: TGTGCCAGCAGACCGTACACCGGGGAGCTGTTTTTT. Translating gives CASRPYTGELFF.